One TCR beta chain is described in this entry. Its antigen is not identified. The data derive from a study of cytomegalovirus exposure and HLA in healthy donors. Study-level information: Out of roughly 200 million T cells, an earlier analysis found roughly 110 million unique TCR beta sequences in total. Whole-study results and caveats: Cytomegalovirus association was assigned to about 150 TCR beta chains.

With 60 Vbeta and 13 Jbeta primers, the PCR was carried out. Original processing notes: A follow-up analysis tallied 60 million to 85 million unique TCR beta chains, 9 million to 11 million shared. Only in-frame clones appear in the TCRdb table, and some are missing; sequencing was by immunoSEQ multiplex PCR. The V and J calls and clone size are taken from that table; D and trimming were inferred from the DNA. The sample holds 200,000 to 250,000 clones, roughly four fifths seen once. With 3 bases clipped from V and 6 bases from J, the junction kept 7 bases outside the gene matches. Germline loops: CDR1 SGHRS, CDR2 YFSETQ. CDR3 size: 15 residues.

The sequence derives from a middle-aged woman in good health and CMV-seronegative. Sequencing was performed on PBMCs. V and J are TRBV5-1 and TRBJ2-1, with TRBD1 matching 9 bases. CDR3 DNA: TGCGCCAGCAGCTGGACCGGGACAGGGTTCAATGAGCAGTTCTTC. Residues: CASSWTGTGFNEQFF. Full variable domain (rest looked up from reference TRBV5-1 and TRBJ2-1): KAGVTQTPRYLIKTRGQQVTLSCSPISGHRSVSWYQQTPGQGLQFLFEYFSETQRNKGNFPGRFSGRQFSNSRSEMNVSTLELGDSALYLCASSWTGTGFNEQFFGPGTRLTVL.